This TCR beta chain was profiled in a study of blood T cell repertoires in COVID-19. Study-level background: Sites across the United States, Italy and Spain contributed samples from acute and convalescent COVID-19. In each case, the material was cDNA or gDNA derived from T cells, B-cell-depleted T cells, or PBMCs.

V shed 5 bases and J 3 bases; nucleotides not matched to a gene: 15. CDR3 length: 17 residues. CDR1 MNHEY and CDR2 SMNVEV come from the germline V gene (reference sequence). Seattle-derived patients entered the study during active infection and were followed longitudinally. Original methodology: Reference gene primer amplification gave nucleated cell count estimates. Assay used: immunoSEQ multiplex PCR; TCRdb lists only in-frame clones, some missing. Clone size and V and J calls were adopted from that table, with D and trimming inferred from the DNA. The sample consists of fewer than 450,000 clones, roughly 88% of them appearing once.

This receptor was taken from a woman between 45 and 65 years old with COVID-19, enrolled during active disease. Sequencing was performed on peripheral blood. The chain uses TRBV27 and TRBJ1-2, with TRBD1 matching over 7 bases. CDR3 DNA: TGTGCCAGCAGTCTGACCCCCCGACAGGGCCGGTACTATGGCTACACCTTC. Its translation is CASSLTPRQGRYYGYTF.